One T cell receptor (beta chain) is described in this entry. The length of the CDR3 is 14 residues. V shed 2 bases and J shed 4 bases, with 12 bases lying between them. CDR1 is SGHDT, CDR2 YYEEEE, per germline. The record originates from a study of a mutant IDH1 vaccine in newly diagnosed glioma. Measured with immunoSEQ multiplex PCR; TCRdb has only the in-frame clones, and not every one. Of approximately 70,000 clones detected, about four fifths appear once; the ten largest clones hold around 8.5%. The time point denotes: baseline, week 1 (first vaccination visit). This sample's treatment: pre-vaccination baseline after standard-of-care therapy.

The material was PBMCs, obtained from a glioma patient treated with radiotherapy, temozolomide or both. This clonotype was obtained from a man aged 50 to 59 with glioma. The rearrangement joins TRBV5-6 to TRBJ1-2; D is possibly TRBD1 (5 bases). The CDR3 reads CASSFLPGTYGYTF. Written as DNA, the CDR3 is TGTGCCAGCAGCTTCTTACCAGGGACCTATGGCTACACCTTC.